The 14 T cell receptor beta chains reported below all come from one sample, sequenced in a study of cytomegalovirus exposure and HLA in healthy donors. Both 60 Vbeta primers and 13 Jbeta primers went into the PCR. Sequenced by immunoSEQ multiplex PCR; TCRdb stores in-frame clones only, minus some. Among under 150,000 clones listed, 80% were seen once. The sample taken for sequencing was PBMCs. The receptors shown here come from a man aged 25 to 40 in good health and CMV-seronegative.

The chain is built from TRBV4-2 and TRBJ2-7; 11 nucleotides agree with TRBD2. Per germline, CDR1 LGHNA and CDR2 YNFKEQ. This CDR3 spans 17 amino acids. V shed 3 bases, J shed 0 bases, and the junction held 7 bases outside the gene matches. The CDR3 region is CASSQGLADMSSYEQYF. The CDR3 nucleotides read TGTGCCAGCAGCCAGGGACTAGCGGATATGAGCTCCTACGAGCAGTACTTC.

The chain links TRBV19 to TRBJ1-1; tentative D call: TRBD1 (6 bases). Germline V CDR1 and CDR2: LNHDA, SQIVND (reference sequence). Trimming removed 3 bases from V and 1 base from J, with 12 bases in between. The CDR3 sequence is 15 residues long. The CDR3 DNA sequence: TGTGCCAGTAGTATCGCTGGGACACCGAACACTGAAGCTTTCTTT. Protein product: CASSIAGTPNTEAFF.

Regarding this clone: The same CDR3 can be traced to other DNA sequences in this sample. The chain joins TRBV7-9 to TRBJ2-7; 8 bases align to TRBD2. Trimming at V came to 4 bases and at J to 3 bases, leaving 2 bases not matched to a gene. CDR3 length equals 13 residues. The germline V gene encodes CDR1 SEHNR and CDR2 FQNEAQ (reference sequence). The CDR3 DNA reads TGTGCCAGCAGCTCCAGCGGGAGCTACGAGCAGTACTTC. It specifies CASSSSGSYEQYF.

This chain connects TRBV7-9 to TRBJ2-7; TRBD2 is a possible D gene (6 bases). This CDR3 spans 15 amino acids. Germline lookup yields CDR1 SEHNR and CDR2 FQNEAQ (reference sequence). Trimming removed 0 bases at V and 0 bases at J, with 9 bases between. Here the CDR3 reads CASSLAGGISYEQYF. CDR3 DNA sequence: TGTGCCAGCAGCTTAGCGGGAGGTATCTCCTACGAGCAGTACTTC.

The chain has TRBV19 and TRBJ2-7, with D maybe TRBD1 (5 bases). The V end lost 1 base, the J end lost 3 bases, and 13 bases lay between the germline ends. CDR1 LNHDA and CDR2 SQIVND come from the germline V gene (reference sequence). This CDR3 has 15 amino acids. The CDR3 DNA follows: TGTGCCAGTAGTATAGCCTTCCTCAGGGACTACGAGCAGTACTTC. Its translation: CASSIAFLRDYEQYF.

Only a few counts were recorded for this clone. This chain connects TRBV6-6 to TRBJ2-7, with D maybe TRBD2 (6 bases). The CDR3 has 14 residues. The V gene lost 6 bases and the J gene lost 3 bases, with 15 bases spanning the gap. Looked up from germline, CDR1 is MNHNY and CDR2 is SVGAGI (reference sequence). The CDR3 nucleotides are TGTGCCAGCAGGTCTACGGGAGATCTCTACGAGCAGTACTTC. Translating it yields CASRSTGDLYEQYF.

The gene calls are TRBV6-4 and TRBJ2-3; D not resolved. V lost 2 bases and J lost 0, with 12 bases in between. This CDR3 comprises 16 residues. CDR1 MRHNA and CDR2 SNTAGT come from the germline V gene. The CDR3: CASSDGDSTSTDTQYF. The CDR3 DNA sequence: TGTGCCAGCAGTGACGGCGACTCCACTAGCACAGATACGCAGTATTTT.

The chain joins TRBV5-4 to TRBJ1-3; 10 nucleotides agree with TRBD1. The CDR3 extends over 15 amino acids. Germline values: CDR1 SGHNT, CDR2 YYREEE (reference sequence). J was trimmed by 4 bases and V by 4 bases; bases with no gene match: 5. CDR3 region: CASSPGTGAGNTIYF. In DNA, the CDR3 is TGTGCCAGCAGCCCCGGGACAGGGGCCGGAAACACCATATATTTT.

The DNA of the CDR3 is TGTGCCAGCAGCTCCCTTAGCGGGAGGGCCGAGTACTTC. It encodes CASSSLSGRAEYF. The chain couples TRBV7-9 to TRBJ2-7, with 11 bases that match TRBD2. J was trimmed by 11 bases and V by 4 bases; bases with no gene match: 7. This CDR3 has 13 amino acids. Germline CDR1 and CDR2: SEHNR and FQNEAQ (reference sequence).

The J gene is TRBJ2-7, the V gene TRBV5-1, with 8 positions matching TRBD2. Germline values: CDR1 SGHRS, CDR2 YFSETQ. V lost 0 bases and J lost 6; bases outside the gene matches: 5. The CDR3 sequence is 14 residues long. As DNA, the CDR3 is TGCGCCAGCAGCTTGGCCAGGGGACTAGGCGAGCAGTACTTC. Encoded protein: CASSLARGLGEQYF.

V usage is TRBV5-6 and J usage is TRBJ1-2, with D tentatively TRBD1 (6 bases). CDR1 is SGHDT, CDR2 YYEEEE, per germline. The CDR3 contains 15 residues. The V and J ends lost 4 bases and 4 bases respectively, with 17 bases between them. The CDR3 loop reads CASSPRGAPPYGYTF. DNA for the CDR3: TGTGCCAGCAGCCCCCGGGGGGCGCCGCCCTATGGCTACACCTTC.

The chain uses TRBV9 and TRBJ2-1; 9 nucleotides align to TRBD2. Germline CDR1 reads SGDLS; CDR2 reads YYNGEE. J gave up 4 bases and V 6 bases, and 17 bases lay outside the gene matches. The CDR3 runs to 18 residues. The CDR3 DNA is TGTGCCAGCAACGAGGGAGGTTTTCTAGCGGGAAATTACAATGAGCAGTTCTTC. Translation gives CASNEGGFLAGNYNEQFF. Based on the CDR3 plus reference TRBV9 and TRBJ2-1, the full variable domain is DSGVTQTPKHLITATGQRVTLRCSPRSGDLSVYWYQQSLDQGLQFLIQYYNGEERAKGNILERFSAQQFPDLHSELNLSSLELGDSALYFCASNEGGFLAGNYNEQFFGPGTRLTVL.

Of note for this clone: Other DNA sequences in the same sample also yield this CDR3. J is TRBJ1-5 and V is TRBV27; D call uncertain. Germline values: CDR1 MNHEY, CDR2 SMNVEV (reference sequence). This CDR3 region has 13 residues. Trimming shortened V by 0 bases and J by 4 bases, and 4 bases separated the two germline ends. The CDR3 protein is CASSLSANQPQHF. DNA for the CDR3: TGTGCCAGCAGTTTATCGGCAAATCAGCCCCAGCATTTT.

CDR3 loop: CASSIDGDLNQPQHF. The CDR3 DNA is TGTGCCAGTAGTATTGACGGGGATCTCAATCAGCCCCAGCATTTT. J is TRBJ1-5 and V is TRBV19; D remains ambiguous. Germline V gene lookup returns CDR1 LNHDA and CDR2 SQIVND (reference sequence). The CDR3 spans 15 residues. Trimming took off 3 bases at V and 3 bases at J, with 12 bases between the two ends.